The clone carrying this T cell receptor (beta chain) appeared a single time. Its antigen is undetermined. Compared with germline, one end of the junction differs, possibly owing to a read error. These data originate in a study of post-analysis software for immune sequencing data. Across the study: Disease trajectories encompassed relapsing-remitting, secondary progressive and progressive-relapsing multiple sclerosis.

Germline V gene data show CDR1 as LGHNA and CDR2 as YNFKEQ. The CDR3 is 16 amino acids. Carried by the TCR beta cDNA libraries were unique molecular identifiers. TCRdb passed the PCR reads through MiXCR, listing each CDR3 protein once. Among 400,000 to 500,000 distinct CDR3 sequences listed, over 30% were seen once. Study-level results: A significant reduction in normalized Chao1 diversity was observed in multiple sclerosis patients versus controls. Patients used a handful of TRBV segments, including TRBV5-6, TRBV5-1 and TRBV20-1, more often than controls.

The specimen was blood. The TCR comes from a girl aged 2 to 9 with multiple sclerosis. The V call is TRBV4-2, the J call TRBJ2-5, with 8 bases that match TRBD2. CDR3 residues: CASNQETGGRMETQYF. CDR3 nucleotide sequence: TGTGCCAGCAACCAAGAAACGGGGGGGCGAATGGAGACCCAGTACTTC.